Described below is a single T cell receptor beta chain sequence and its context. Its antigen is not known. CDR3 length equals 16 residues. V lost 2 bases, J lost 4 bases, and 5 bases stayed unmatched. CDR1 and CDR2 (germline): MGHRA, YSYEKL. This specimen comes from a study of beta chain features in type 1 diabetes. Study-wide findings and caveats: When Type 1 diabetes patients were examined, their TCRB CDR3s proved moderately but significantly shorter in all four CD4+ subsets. The naive, central memory and Treg TCRB repertoires looked more alike in patients than they did in healthy donors.

Sorted populations were all over 98% pure. Expressed TCRB transcripts were sequenced after all isolated RNA was converted to cDNA. Each sample of naive, central memory or regulatory T cells had, on average, roughly 3.6 million reads. Using immunoSEQ multiplex PCR, the repertoire was profiled, and TCRdb retains in-frame clones only, with some absent. The data contain about 160,000 clones, 7.8% of them singletons. The receptor's source is a woman in her thirties or forties with type 1 diabetes. The genes are TRBV4-1 and TRBJ2-1; 10 bases are shared with TRBD2. Sequenced input: central memory CD4+ T cells from blood. The CDR3 DNA reads as TGCGCCAGCAGCCAAATGGGGACTAGCGTATACAATGAGCAGTTCTTC. Translation: CASSQMGTSVYNEQFF.